This T cell receptor (beta chain) comes out of a study of tumor and adjacent non-tumor tissue in lung cancer. Across the study: There were around 11 adenocarcinoma, a couple of squamous cell carcinoma and 1 small cell lung cancer cases.

The CDR3 is 14 residues long. Germline assignment: CDR1 GTSNPN and CDR2 SVGIG (reference sequence). Note on this clonotype: With a much larger clone just one base away, this may be a read error.

TCRbeta libraries were built with three rounds of nested PCR, modified from ARM-PCR. MiXCR, run by TCRdb on the multiplex PCR reads, gives a single entry per CDR3 protein. The sample yields 80,000 to 100,000 distinct CDR3 sequences, 75% to 90% seen once. The template was RNA from unsorted bulk tissue. More than 3 cm separated this lung sample from the edge of the tumor. Sequencing was performed on distant non-tumor lung tissue. The TCR sequence derives from a man in his sixties with small cell lung cancer. The chain combines TRBV30 with TRBJ2-7, with unresolved D. The CDR3 loop is CAWSVRPRSYEEYF. Here the CDR3 DNA reads TGTGCCTGGAGTGTAAGGCCACGCTCCTACGAGGAGTACTTC.